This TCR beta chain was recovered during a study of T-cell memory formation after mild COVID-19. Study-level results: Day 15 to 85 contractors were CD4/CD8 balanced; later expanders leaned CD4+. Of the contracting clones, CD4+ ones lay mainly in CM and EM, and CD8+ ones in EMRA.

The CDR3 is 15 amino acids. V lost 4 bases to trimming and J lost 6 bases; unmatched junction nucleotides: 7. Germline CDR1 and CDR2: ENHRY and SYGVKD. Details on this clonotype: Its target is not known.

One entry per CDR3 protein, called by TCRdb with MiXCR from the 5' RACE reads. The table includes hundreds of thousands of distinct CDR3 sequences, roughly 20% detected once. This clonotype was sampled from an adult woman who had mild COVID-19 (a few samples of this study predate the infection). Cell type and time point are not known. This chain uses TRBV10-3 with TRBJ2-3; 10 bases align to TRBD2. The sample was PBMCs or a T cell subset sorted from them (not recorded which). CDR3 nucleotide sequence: TGTGCCATCAGTGGGACTAGCGGCCCGAGGGATACGCAGTATTTT. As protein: CAISGTSGPRDTQYF.